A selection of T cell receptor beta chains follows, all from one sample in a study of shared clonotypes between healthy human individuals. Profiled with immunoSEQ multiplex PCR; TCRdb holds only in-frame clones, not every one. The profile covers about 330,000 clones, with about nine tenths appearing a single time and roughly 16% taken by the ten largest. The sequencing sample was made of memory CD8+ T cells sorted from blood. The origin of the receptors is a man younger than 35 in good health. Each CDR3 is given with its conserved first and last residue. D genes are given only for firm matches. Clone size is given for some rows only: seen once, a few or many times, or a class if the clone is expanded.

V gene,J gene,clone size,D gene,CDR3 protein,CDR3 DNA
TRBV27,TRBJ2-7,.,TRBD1,CASSFGTGPYEQYF,TGTGCCAGCAGTTTCGGGACAGGACCCTACGAGCAGTACTTC
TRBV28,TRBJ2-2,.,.,CASSLRPQDRAGELFF,TGTGCCAGCAGCCTGAGGCCACAGGATCGGGCCGGGGAGCTGTTTTTT
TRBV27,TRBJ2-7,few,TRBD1,CASSLGQGAYEQYF,TGTGCCAGCAGTTTAGGCCAGGGGGCTTACGAGCAGTACTTC
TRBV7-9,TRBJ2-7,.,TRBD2,CASSLTSGSIEQYF,TGTGCCAGCAGCTTAACTAGCGGGAGTATTGAGCAGTACTTC
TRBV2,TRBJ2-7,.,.,CASSRTPGLGTYEQYF,TGTGCCAGCAGTCGAACGCCCGGGCTGGGCACCTACGAGCAGTACTTC
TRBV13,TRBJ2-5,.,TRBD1,CASSFTGTGSQETQYF,TGTGCCAGCAGCTTTACCGGGACAGGGAGCCAAGAGACCCAGTACTTC
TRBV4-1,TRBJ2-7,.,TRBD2,CASSQDRGDEQYF,TGCGCCAGCAGCCAAGATCGGGGGGACGAGCAGTACTTC
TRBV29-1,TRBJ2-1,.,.,CSGLVVSYNEQFF,TGCAGCGGTTTAGTTGTTTCCTACAATGAGCAGTTCTTC
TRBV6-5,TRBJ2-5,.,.,CASTDTRGETQYF,TGTGCCAGCACCGACACCAGAGGAGAGACCCAGTACTTC
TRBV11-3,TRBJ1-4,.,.,CASSLRRVANEKLFF,TGTGCCAGCAGCTTAAGAAGGGTAGCTAATGAAAAACTGTTTTTT
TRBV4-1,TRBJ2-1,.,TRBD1,CASGTGVYNEQFF,TGCGCCAGCGGGACAGGGGTGTACAATGAGCAGTTCTTC
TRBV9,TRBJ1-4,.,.,CASSRNGYSPTNEKLFF,TGTGCCAGCAGCCGAAACGGCTACAGCCCAACTAATGAAAAACTGTTTTTT
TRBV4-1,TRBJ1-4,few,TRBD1,CASSQLTGGGEKLFF,TGCGCCAGCAGCCAACTGACAGGGGGGGGCGAAAAACTGTTTTTT
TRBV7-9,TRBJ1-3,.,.,CASSSGLGNTIYF,TGTGCCAGCAGCTCGGGGTTAGGAAACACCATATATTTT
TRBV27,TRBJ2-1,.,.,CASSPNRVWDYNEQFF,TGTGCCAGCAGTCCTAACAGGGTTTGGGACTACAATGAGCAGTTCTTC
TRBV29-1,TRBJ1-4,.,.,CSVVAATNEKLFF,TGCAGCGTAGTCGCAGCAACTAATGAAAAACTGTTTTTT
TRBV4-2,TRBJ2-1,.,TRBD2,CASSQEWVAGRNEQFF,TGTGCCAGCAGCCAAGAATGGGTAGCGGGGCGGAATGAGCAGTTCTTC
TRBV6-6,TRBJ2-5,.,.,CASSYETGIETQYF,TGTGCCAGCAGTTACGAGACAGGTATCGAGACCCAGTACTTC
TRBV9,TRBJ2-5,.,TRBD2,CASSVGTLAGGPGETQYF,TGTGCCAGCAGCGTAGGGACGCTAGCGGGAGGGCCCGGTGAGACCCAGTACTTC
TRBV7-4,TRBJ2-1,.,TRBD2,CASSAFPTSSYSYNEQFF,TGTGCCAGCAGCGCCTTCCCGACTAGCTCCTACTCCTACAATGAGCAGTTCTTC
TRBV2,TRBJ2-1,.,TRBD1,CASRRTGGGYNEQFF,TGTGCCAGCAGACGGACAGGGGGCGGCTACAATGAGCAGTTCTTC
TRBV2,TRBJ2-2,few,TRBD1,CASWGQGFTGELFF,TGTGCCAGCTGGGGACAGGGCTTCACCGGGGAGCTGTTTTTT
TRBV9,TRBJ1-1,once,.,CASSEIQGYTEAFF,TGTGCCAGCAGCGAGATACAGGGCTACACTGAAGCTTTCTTT
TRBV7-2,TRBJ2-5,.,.,CASSPDGKTSSLGETQYF,TGTGCCAGCAGCCCAGACGGGAAGACTAGTTCTCTGGGAGAGACCCAGTACTTC
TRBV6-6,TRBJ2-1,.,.,CASSSGRGTYNEQFF,TGTGCCAGCAGCTCGGGGAGGGGGACCTACAATGAGCAGTTCTTC
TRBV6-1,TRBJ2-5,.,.,CASSERPSWREQETQYF,TGTGCCAGCAGTGAACGGCCAAGCTGGCGGGAACAAGAGACCCAGTACTTC
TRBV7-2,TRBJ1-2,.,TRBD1,CASSLDRGAQYGYTF,TGTGCCAGCAGCTTAGACAGGGGGGCCCAATATGGCTACACCTTC
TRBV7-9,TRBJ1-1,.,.,CASSQGNTEAFF,TGTGCCAGCAGTCAGGGAAACACTGAAGCTTTCTTT
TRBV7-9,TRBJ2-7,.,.,CASSFGPAYEQYF,TGTGCCAGCAGCTTCGGGCCGGCCTACGAGCAGTACTTC
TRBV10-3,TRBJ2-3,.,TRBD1,CAISGPIQGISTDTQYF,TGTGCCATCAGTGGACCTATACAGGGGATTAGCACAGATACGCAGTATTTT
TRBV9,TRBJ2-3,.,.,CASSPRGLGTDTQYF,TGTGCCAGCAGCCCTAGGGGTCTGGGCACAGATACGCAGTATTTT
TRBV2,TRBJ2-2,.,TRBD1,CASSGRGYRNTGELFF,TGTGCCAGCAGTGGCAGGGGGTATCGAAACACCGGGGAGCTGTTTTTT